Listed here are 8 T cell receptor beta chains from one sample, sequenced in a study of CD8 T cells in ankylosing spondylitis. MiXCR was run by TCRdb on the 5' RACE reads, yielding one entry per CDR3 protein. The data contain about 230,000 distinct CDR3 sequences, 7.5% to 9.5% of them seen just once; the ten biggest clones take up more than 4%. Sequencing was performed on blood, either unsorted or a sorted T cell fraction (not recorded which). The receptor source for this set is a female donor with ankylosing spondylitis or in good health (not recorded which).

This clonotype was detected many times. The chain uses TRBV20-1 and TRBJ2-1, with 11 bases fitting TRBD2. This CDR3 is 14 amino acids long. V was pared by 6 bases and J by 5 bases, with 6 bases of the junction left unmatched. Germline assignment: CDR1 DFQATT and CDR2 SNEGSKA (reference sequence). As DNA, the CDR3 is TGCAGTGCCCCCGGGACTAGCGGAGACAATGAGCAGTTCTTC. It specifies CSAPGTSGDNEQFF.

In its sample, this clonotype was seen many times. The chain couples TRBV12-3 or TRBV12-4 to TRBJ2-1; no clear D. V lost 5 bases and J lost 12, with 23 bases in between. The CDR3 has 15 amino acids. The DNA for the CDR3 is TGTGCCAGCAGTCCCGAGATCCTCGCCACCATCGGGCAGTTCTTC. Its protein product is CASSPEILATIGQFF.

This clonotype has ten or more counts. The chain joins TRBV24-1 to TRBJ2-1; no definite D call. V lost 0 bases, J lost 8 bases, and 1 base lay in between. Germline assignment: CDR1 KGHDR and CDR2 SFDVKD. This CDR3 contains 11 residues. The CDR3 loop reads CATSDLDEQFF. DNA of the CDR3: TGTGCCACCAGTGATTTGGATGAGCAGTTCTTC.

This clonotype was observed at least ten times. V and J are TRBV7-3 and TRBJ2-7; D call uncertain. V was shortened by 5 bases and J by 4 bases, with 12 bases between the two germline ends. CDR1 and CDR2 from the germline V gene are SGHTA and FQGTGA. CDR3 length equals 13 residues. CDR3 sequence: CASSQYNRYEQYF. For the CDR3, the DNA is TGTGCCAGCAGCCAATATAACAGATACGAGCAGTACTTC.

This clonotype was seen many times. V usage is TRBV19 and J usage is TRBJ1-1; D gene uncertain. Per the germline V gene, CDR1 is LNHDA and CDR2 is SQIVND (reference sequence). V was clipped by 1 base and J by 4 bases, with 10 bases between them. There are 14 residues in the CDR3. The CDR3 nucleotides are TGTGCCAGTAGTATAGTCCCAGCAGGCACTGAAGCTTTCTTT. Encoded protein: CASSIVPAGTEAFF.

This clonotype was seen repeatedly, ten times or more. The CDR3 coding sequence is TGCAGTGCTAGAGGAAGCGGAGAAGCGAACACCGGGGAGCTGTTTTTT. This sequence encodes CSARGSGEANTGELFF. V and J are TRBV20-1 and TRBJ2-2, with D possibly matching TRBD2 (5 bases). The germline CDR1 and CDR2 sequences are DFQATT and SNEGSKA (reference sequence). The CDR3 has 16 amino acids. Deletions cut 1 base from V and 0 bases from J, with 12 bases between.

In this sample, this clonotype turned up many times. This chain connects TRBV6-1 to TRBJ2-4; 15 nucleotides match TRBD2. The CDR3 is 19 residues long. V gave up 5 bases and J gave up 5 bases; unmatched junction bases: 13. Germline CDR1 and CDR2: MNHNS and SASEGT. In DNA form, the CDR3 reads TGTGCCAGCAGTCAAGGACTAGCGGGAGGGCACCAGTCCCAAAACATTCAGTACTTC. Residues: CASSQGLAGGHQSQNIQYF.

There are many counts of this clonotype. V gene TRBV6-5 combines with J gene TRBJ2-5; 10 bases align to TRBD2. The CDR3 spans 15 residues. V trimming: 4 bases; J trimming: 3 bases; junction bases outside the gene matches: 5. Germline-derived CDR1 and CDR2 are MNHEY and SVGAGI. In nucleotides, the CDR3 is TGTGCCAGCAGTTGGAGCGGGAGGGCGGAAGAGACCCAGTACTTC. Amino acids: CASSWSGRAEETQYF.